This TCR beta chain is from a study of cytomegalovirus exposure and HLA in healthy donors. Study observations and caveats: Reports indicate that TCR beta sequences accurately predicted the HLA-A and HLA-B alleles of most subjects.

13 Jbeta primers and 60 Vbeta primers were used for the PCR. Generated by immunoSEQ multiplex PCR, the TCRdb table keeps only in-frame clones and is missing some. The data show 75,000 to 95,000 clones, roughly 80% seen once. The V gene end was trimmed by 4 bases and the J gene end by 5 bases; junction bases not matched to a gene: 3. This CDR3 contains 15 residues. Germline values: CDR1 SEHNR, CDR2 FQNEAQ (reference sequence). As for this clone: Its cognate antigen is unknown.

The sequence was obtained from a man aged 50-60 years in good health and CMV-seronegative. The source material was PBMCs. The V gene is TRBV7-9, the J gene TRBJ2-1, with 12 nucleotides matching TRBD2. CDR3 sequence: CASSSGTSGHNEQFF. CDR3 DNA sequence: TGTGCCAGCAGCTCCGGGACTAGCGGGCACAATGAGCAGTTCTTC. Using reference TRBV7-9 and TRBJ2-1 for the parts outside the CDR3, the full variable domain is DTGVSQNPRHKITKRGQNVTFRCDPISEHNRLYWYRQTLGQGPEFLTYFQNEAQLEKSRLLSDRFSAERPKGSFSTLEIQRTEQGDSAMYLCASSSGTSGHNEQFFGPGTRLTVL.